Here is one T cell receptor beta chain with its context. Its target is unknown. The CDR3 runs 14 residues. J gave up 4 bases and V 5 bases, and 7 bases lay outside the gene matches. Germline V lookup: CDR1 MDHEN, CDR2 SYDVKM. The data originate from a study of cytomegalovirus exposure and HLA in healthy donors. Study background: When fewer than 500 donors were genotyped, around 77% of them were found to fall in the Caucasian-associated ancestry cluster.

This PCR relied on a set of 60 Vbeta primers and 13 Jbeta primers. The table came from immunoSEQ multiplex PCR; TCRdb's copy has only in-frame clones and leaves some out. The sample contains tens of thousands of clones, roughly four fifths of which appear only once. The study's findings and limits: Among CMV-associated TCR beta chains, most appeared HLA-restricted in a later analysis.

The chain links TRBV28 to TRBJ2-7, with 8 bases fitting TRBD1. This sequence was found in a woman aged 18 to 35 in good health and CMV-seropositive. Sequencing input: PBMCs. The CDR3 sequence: CASSEPGQAYEQYF. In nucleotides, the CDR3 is TGTGCCAGCAGTGAGCCGGGACAGGCTTACGAGCAGTACTTC. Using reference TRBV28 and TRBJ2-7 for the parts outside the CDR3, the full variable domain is DVKVTQSSRYLVKRTGEKVFLECVQDMDHENMFWYRQDPGLGLRLIYFSYDVKMKEKGDIPEGYSVSREKKERFSLILESASTNQTSMYLCASSEPGQAYEQYFGPGTRLTVT.